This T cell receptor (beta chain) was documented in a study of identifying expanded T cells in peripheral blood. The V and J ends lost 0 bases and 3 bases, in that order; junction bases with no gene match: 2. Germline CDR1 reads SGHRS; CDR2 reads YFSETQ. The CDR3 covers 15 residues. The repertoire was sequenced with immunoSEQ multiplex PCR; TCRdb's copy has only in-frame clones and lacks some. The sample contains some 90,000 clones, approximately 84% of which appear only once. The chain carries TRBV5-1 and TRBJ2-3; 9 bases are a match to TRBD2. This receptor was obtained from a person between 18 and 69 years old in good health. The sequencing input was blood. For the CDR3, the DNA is TGCGCCAGCAGCTTGGGTAGCGGGGGTACAGATACGCAGTATTTT. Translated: CASSLGSGGTDTQYF.